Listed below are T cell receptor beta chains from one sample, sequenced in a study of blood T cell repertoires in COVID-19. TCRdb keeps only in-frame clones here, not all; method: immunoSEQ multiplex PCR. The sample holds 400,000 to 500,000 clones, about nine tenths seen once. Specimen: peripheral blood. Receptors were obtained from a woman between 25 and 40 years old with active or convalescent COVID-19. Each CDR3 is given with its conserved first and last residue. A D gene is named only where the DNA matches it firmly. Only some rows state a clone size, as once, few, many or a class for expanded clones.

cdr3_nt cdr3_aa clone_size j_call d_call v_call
TGTGCCAGCAGTTACCCCGGAGGACAGGGCCGACAGCCCCAGCATTTT CASSYPGGQGRQPQHF - TRBJ1-5 TRBD1 TRBV6-5
TGTGCCAGCAGTGAAGTCTACAGGGGAGATCCCAGGGAGACCCAGTACTTC CASSEVYRGDPRETQYF - TRBJ2-5 TRBD1 TRBV6-1
TGCGCCAGCAGCCCCTCTCTCGGGGAGGGCTATGGCTACACCTTC CASSPSLGEGYGYTF - TRBJ1-2 - TRBV5-1
TGTGCCAGCTCGGGGAGGGCCACCTACGAGCAGTACTTC CASSGRATYEQYF - TRBJ2-7 TRBD2 TRBV25-1
TGTGCCAGTAGTACGCAACCGGGACAGGGGATCTCTACAGATACGCAGTATTTT CASSTQPGQGISTDTQYF - TRBJ2-3 TRBD1 TRBV19
TGTGCCTGGAGTGTACACCAGGGGGCGGCGAACACTGAAGCTTTCTTT CAWSVHQGAANTEAFF - TRBJ1-1 TRBD1 TRBV30
TGCGCCAGCAGCTTCCTTCCTCCTAGCGGGGGGGGTGCAGATACGCAGTATTTT CASSFLPPSGGGADTQYF - TRBJ2-3 TRBD2 TRBV5-1
TGTGCCACCAGCAGACTAGCGGGGCAATACGAGCAGTACTTC CATSRLAGQYEQYF - TRBJ2-7 TRBD2 TRBV15
TGCGCCAGCAGCCCCGGACATACGTCACAAGAGACCCAGTACTTC CASSPGHTSQETQYF - TRBJ2-5 - TRBV5-1
TGTGCCAGCACCGAACGAGGGTCGGGTAATGAAAAACTGTTTTTT CASTERGSGNEKLFF few TRBJ1-4 - TRBV6-5
TGTGCCAGTAGTTCCTGGGGGGGGAACACTGAAGCTTTCTTT CASSSWGGNTEAFF - TRBJ1-1 - TRBV19
TGTGCCAGCAGTTCGGGACAGGGCAATGAGCAGTTCTTC CASSSGQGNEQFF - TRBJ2-1 TRBD1 TRBV28
TGTGCCAGCAGCCAAGATTTCCTAGAGCAGTTCTTC CASSQDFLEQFF few TRBJ2-1 - TRBV14
TGTGCCAGCTCTCCCGGGACAGGGGGTTACGAGCAGTACTTC CASSPGTGGYEQYF - TRBJ2-7 TRBD1 TRBV18
TGTGCCACCAGCAGGGAGTTGAGTCAGCCCCAGCATTTT CATSRELSQPQHF - TRBJ1-5 - TRBV15
TGTGCCAGCAGTTACTTTGGGACAGGGACCGTGTACGAGCAGTACTTC CASSYFGTGTVYEQYF - TRBJ2-7 TRBD1 TRBV6-5
TGTGCCAGCAGCCAGGGGAGGGGCGGTGAAAAACTGTTTTTT CASSQGRGGEKLFF - TRBJ1-4 - TRBV3-1/TRBV3-2
TGTGCCAGCAGTGATTCTGGCAGGGGATGGGTTTATGATGGCTACACCTTC CASSDSGRGWVYDGYTF - TRBJ1-2 - TRBV6-1
TGTGCCAGCACCGGGGGTACGCAGTATTTT CASTGGTQYF - TRBJ2-3 - TRBV6-5
TGTGCCAGCCACACAGGGGGCGCGACTTCACCCCTCCACTTT CASHTGGATSPLHF - TRBJ1-6 TRBD1 TRBV19